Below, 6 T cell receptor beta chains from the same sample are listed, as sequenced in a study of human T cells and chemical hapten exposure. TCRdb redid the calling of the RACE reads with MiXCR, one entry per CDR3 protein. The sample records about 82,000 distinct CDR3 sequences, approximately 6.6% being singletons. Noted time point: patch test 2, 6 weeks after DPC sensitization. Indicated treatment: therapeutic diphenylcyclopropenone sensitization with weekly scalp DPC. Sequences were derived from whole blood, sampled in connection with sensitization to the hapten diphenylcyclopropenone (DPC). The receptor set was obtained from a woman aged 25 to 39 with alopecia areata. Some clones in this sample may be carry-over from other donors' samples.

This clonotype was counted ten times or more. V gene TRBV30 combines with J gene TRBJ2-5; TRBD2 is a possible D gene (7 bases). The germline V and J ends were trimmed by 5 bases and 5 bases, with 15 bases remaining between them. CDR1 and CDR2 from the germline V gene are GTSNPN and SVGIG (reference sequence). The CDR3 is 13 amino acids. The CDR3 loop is CAWYGGPHETQYF. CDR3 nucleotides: TGTGCCTGGTACGGGGGGCCCCACGAGACCCAGTACTTC.

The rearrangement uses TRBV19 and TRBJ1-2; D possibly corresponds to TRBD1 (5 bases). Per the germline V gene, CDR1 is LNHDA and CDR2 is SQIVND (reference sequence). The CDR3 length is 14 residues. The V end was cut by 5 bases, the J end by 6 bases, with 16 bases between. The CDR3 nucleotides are TGTGCCAGTAGTTCCTGGCAGGGTCGTGATGGCTACACCTTC. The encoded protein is CASSSWQGRDGYTF.

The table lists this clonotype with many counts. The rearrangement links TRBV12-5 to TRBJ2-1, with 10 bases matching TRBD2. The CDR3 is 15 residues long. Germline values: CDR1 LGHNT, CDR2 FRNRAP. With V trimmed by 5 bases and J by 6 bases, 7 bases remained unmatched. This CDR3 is CASGSGGARSNEQFF. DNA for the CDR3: TGTGCTAGTGGTAGCGGGGGGGCCAGAAGCAATGAGCAGTTCTTC.

The CDR3 nucleotides read TGTGCCAGCAGCTCCGTTGAAGCTTTCTTT. Amino acid sequence: CASSSVEAFF. This sequence joins TRBV11-2 and TRBJ1-1, with unresolved D. The CDR3 sequence is 10 residues long. V was cut by 4 bases and J by 7 bases, with 4 bases left in between. Germline assignment: CDR1 SGHAT and CDR2 FQNNGV.

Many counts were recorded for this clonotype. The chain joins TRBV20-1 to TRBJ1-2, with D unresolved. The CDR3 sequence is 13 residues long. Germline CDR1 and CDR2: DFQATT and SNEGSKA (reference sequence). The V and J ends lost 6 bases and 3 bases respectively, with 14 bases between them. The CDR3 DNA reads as TGCAGTGCCCCCGCCCCCACAGACTATGGCTACACCTTC. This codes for CSAPAPTDYGYTF.

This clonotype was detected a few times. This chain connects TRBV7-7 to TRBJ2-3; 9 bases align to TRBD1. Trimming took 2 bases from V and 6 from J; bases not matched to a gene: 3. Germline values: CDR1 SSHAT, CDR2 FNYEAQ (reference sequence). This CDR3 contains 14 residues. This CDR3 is CASSLTGGMDTQYF. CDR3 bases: TGTGCCAGCAGCTTAACAGGGGGCATGGATACGCAGTATTTT.